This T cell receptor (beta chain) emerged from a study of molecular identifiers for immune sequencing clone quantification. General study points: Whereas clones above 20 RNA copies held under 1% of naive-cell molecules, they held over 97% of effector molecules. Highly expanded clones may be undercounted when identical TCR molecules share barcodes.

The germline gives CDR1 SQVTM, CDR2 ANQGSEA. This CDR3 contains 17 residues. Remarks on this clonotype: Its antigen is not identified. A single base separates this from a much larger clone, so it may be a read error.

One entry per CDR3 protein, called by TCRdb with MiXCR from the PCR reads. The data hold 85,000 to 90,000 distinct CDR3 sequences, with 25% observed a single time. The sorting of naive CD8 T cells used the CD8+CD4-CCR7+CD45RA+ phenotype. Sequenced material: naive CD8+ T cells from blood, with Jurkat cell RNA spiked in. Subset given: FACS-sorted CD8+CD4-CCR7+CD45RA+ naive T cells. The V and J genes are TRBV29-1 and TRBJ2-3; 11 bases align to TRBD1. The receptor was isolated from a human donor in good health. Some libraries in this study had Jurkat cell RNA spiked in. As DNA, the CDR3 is TGCGGCGTTGAGCCTCTCCCGGACAGGGGGCTTTGGGATACGCAGTATTTT. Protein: CGVEPLPDRGLWDTQYF.